This TCR beta chain was identified during a study of T cell responses to AZD1222 COVID-19 vaccine. Note on this clone: Its antigen is not identified.

General study results and limits: Spike-wide coverage was observed for vaccine-associated CD4 TCRs, with dominant responses at 160-218 and 743-854. There were mostly white British donors and more females than males, and clonal diversity was possibly underestimated.

There are 14 residues in the CDR3. V dropped 1 base and J dropped 6 bases, with 10 bases sitting between them. Germline CDR1 is MNHEY and CDR2 is SVGEGT. Profiling relied on immunoSEQ multiplex PCR, and the TCRdb table lists in-frame clones only, not all of them. The sample shows 200,000 to 250,000 clones, just over 90% of them seen only once. Sequenced material: peripheral blood, taken on day 0 of MenACWY control vaccination. This sequence was found in an adult in good health. This rearrangement joins TRBV6-2 or TRBV6-3 to TRBJ1-5; possible D gene TRBD1, 6 bases. Here the CDR3 reads CASSYWGASQPQHF. Here the CDR3 DNA reads TGTGCCAGCAGTTACTGGGGGGCTAGTCAGCCCCAGCATTTT.